The T cell receptor beta chain described here comes from a study of a mutant IDH1 vaccine in newly diagnosed glioma. The wider study: The sex distribution of treated patients was about 62% male and roughly 38% female, with a mean age of around 43 years. Earlier therapy was either radiotherapy, temozolomide, or both, and most got both.

The table came from immunoSEQ multiplex PCR; TCRdb's copy has only in-frame clones and leaves some out. This sample has about 54,000 clones, with 70% to 90% found just once. V shed 3 bases and J shed 5 bases, with 14 bases lying between them. The germline V gene has CDR1 SGHAT and CDR2 FQNNGV. The CDR3 has 14 amino acids. Time point given: baseline, week 1 (first vaccination visit). Treatment in this sample: pre-vaccination baseline after standard-of-care therapy. Study results and caveats: Pseudoprogression apparently tracked independently of changes in top peripheral T cell clonotypes. It was over 85% of patients that developed vaccine-induced immune responses.

In regard to this clone: Antigen: not known.

The sequencing used PBMCs, collected from a glioma patient treated with radiotherapy, temozolomide or both. The chain recombines TRBV11-2 with TRBJ2-7; D assignment may be TRBD1 or TRBD2 (5 bases each). The source is a man aged 18 to 30 with glioma. CDR3 sequence (DNA): TGTGCCAGCAGCTTCTTGACCCGAGGGGACGAGCAGTACTTC. The encoded protein is CASSFLTRGDEQYF.